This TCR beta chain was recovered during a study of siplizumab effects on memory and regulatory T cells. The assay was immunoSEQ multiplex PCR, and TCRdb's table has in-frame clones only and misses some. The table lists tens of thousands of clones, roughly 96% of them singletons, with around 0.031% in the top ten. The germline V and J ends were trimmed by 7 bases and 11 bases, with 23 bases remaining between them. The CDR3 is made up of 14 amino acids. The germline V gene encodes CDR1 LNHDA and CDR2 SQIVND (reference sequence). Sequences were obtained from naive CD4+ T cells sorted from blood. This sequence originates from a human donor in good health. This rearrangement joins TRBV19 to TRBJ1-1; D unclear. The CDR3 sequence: CASTFTPGFVWAFF. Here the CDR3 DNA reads TGTGCCAGTACCTTTACCCCGGGATTTGTTTGGGCTTTCTTT.